The 21 T cell receptor beta chains listed next were all sequenced from one sample in a study of molecular identifiers for immune sequencing clone quantification. Via MiXCR, TCRdb re-called the PCR reads, giving one row per CDR3 protein. Among approximately 40,000 distinct CDR3 sequences listed, approximately 25% were seen once. The sequencing input was naive CD8+ T cells from blood, with Jurkat cell RNA spiked in. Subset of the sample: FACS-sorted CD8+CD4-CCR7+CD45RA+ naive T cells. The receptors were sampled from a human donor in good health. Some libraries in this study had Jurkat cell RNA spiked in.

J is TRBJ2-7 and V is TRBV6-5, with 8 bases matching TRBD1. Germline CDR1 and CDR2: MNHEY and SVGAGI. With 0 bases clipped from V and 0 bases from J, the junction kept 4 bases outside the gene matches. The CDR3 contains 16 residues. CDR3 protein: CASSYSDRGRSYEQYF. As DNA, the CDR3 is TGTGCCAGCAGTTACTCTGACAGGGGCCGCTCCTACGAGCAGTACTTC.

This clonotype was observed many times. The V gene is TRBV7-2, the J gene TRBJ2-7; the D gene is possibly TRBD2 (5 bases). The CDR3 has 14 residues. The V and J ends lost 3 bases and 1 base respectively, with 10 bases between them. Germline-derived CDR1 and CDR2 are SGHTA and FQGNSA. The CDR3 protein is CASSFSGGSYEQYF. DNA of the CDR3: TGTGCCAGCAGCTTTTCCGGAGGATCCTACGAGCAGTACTTC.

In DNA, the CDR3 is TGTGCCAGCAGCTTGACGGACAGGGGAAACATTCAGTACTTC. It translates to CASSLTDRGNIQYF. The chain employs TRBV7-9 and TRBJ2-4; 9 bases agree with TRBD1. V gave up 3 bases and J gave up 6 bases; unmatched junction bases: 3. There are 14 residues in the CDR3. Germline loops: CDR1 SEHNR, CDR2 FQNEAQ (reference sequence).

About this clonotype itself: A much larger clone sits a single nucleotide away, making a read error possible. The V call is TRBV6-5, the J call TRBJ1-5, with 8 bases matching TRBD1. Per the germline V gene, CDR1 is MNHEY and CDR2 is SVGAGI. Germline trimming cut 4 bases from V and 6 bases from J; bases unmatched to any gene: 8. The CDR3 length is 15 residues. Written as DNA, the CDR3 is TGTGCCAGCAGTTCCGAGACAGGGGTCGGTCAGCCCCAGCATTTT. Its translation: CASSSETGVGQPQHF.

This clonotype was detected many times. The rearrangement joins TRBV7-2 to TRBJ2-3; TRBD2 matches at 7 bases. Unmatched junction bases numbered 7, after V lost 2 bases and J lost 2 bases. Germline V gene sequence: CDR1 SGHTA, CDR2 FQGNSA. CDR3 length: 16 amino acids. The DNA of the CDR3 is TGTGCCAGCAGCTTAAGGCCGGGGGGAGACACAGATACGCAGTATTTT. It codes for CASSLRPGGDTDTQYF. Supplemented by reference TRBV7-2 and TRBJ2-3, the full variable domain reads GAGVSQSPSNKVTEKGKDVELRCDPISGHTALYWYRQSLGQGLEFLIYFQGNSAPDKSGLPSDRFSAERTGGSVSTLTIQRTQQEDSAVYLCASSLRPGGDTDTQYFGPGTRLTVL.

This clonotype came up a few times. Being one base from a much bigger clone, this may be a read error. This chain connects TRBV30 to TRBJ2-6; D possibly uses TRBD1 or TRBD2 (6 bases each). Between the trimmed V and J ends, which lost 2 bases and 4 bases, there was a span of 12 bases. This CDR3 has 15 amino acids. CDR1 is GTSNPN, CDR2 SVGIG, per germline (reference sequence). Here the CDR3 reads CAWSPGAPGANVLTF. Here the CDR3 DNA reads TGTGCCTGGAGTCCGGGGGCGCCAGGGGCCAACGTCCTGACTTTC.

Regarding this clonotype: A clone one base away is much larger, so this may be a read error. The chain couples TRBV19 to TRBJ1-5; the D is unclear. The length of the CDR3 is 12 residues. The germline gives CDR1 LNHDA, CDR2 SQIVND (reference sequence). Written as DNA, the CDR3 is TGTGCCGCTAGCGGGCTCACTCAGGCCCAGCATTTT. As protein: CAASGLTQAQHF.

V is TRBV7-9 and J is TRBJ2-7; D gene ambiguous. The CDR3 is 13 amino acids. The germline V gene has CDR1 SEHNR and CDR2 FQNEAQ (reference sequence). Trimming left V 5 bases short and J 7 bases short, with 15 bases between. CDR3 bases: TGTGCCAGCAGCATCACTGTTTACCAAGAGCAGTACTTC. The encoded protein is CASSITVYQEQYF.

This clonotype showed up many times. V usage is TRBV25-1 and J usage is TRBJ2-3, with 11 positions matching TRBD2. The V gene's germline CDR1 is MGHDK and CDR2 SYGVNS. This CDR3 is built from 17 residues. Losses at the gene ends were 2 bases for V and 6 bases for J; bases not matched to a gene: 10. The CDR3, as DNA: TGTGCCAGCAGTGAACTCCTAGCGGGAGGAGCGATGGATACGCAGTATTTT. Its translation: CASSELLAGGAMDTQYF.

Concerning this clonotype itself: A much larger clone differs by one base, so this may be a read error. No conserved phenylalanine or tryptophan ends this CDR3, so it is likely a read error. This chain connects TRBV28 to TRBJ1-2; D is undetermined. This CDR3 is 13 amino acids long. V was trimmed by 4 bases and J by 6 bases, leaving 12 bases between them. Germline V gene data show CDR1 as MDHEN and CDR2 as SYDVKM. DNA of the CDR3: TGTGCCAGCAGTTCCAACGAAAGGCATGGCTACACCCTC. This sequence encodes CASSSNERHGYTL.

A note on this clonotype: A much larger clone sits a single nucleotide away, making a read error possible. This chain joins TRBV6-2 or TRBV6-3 and TRBJ1-1; D is unresolved. V dropped 2 bases and J dropped 4 bases, with 11 bases sitting between them. The CDR3 extends over 14 amino acids. CDR1 and CDR2 (germline): MNHEY, SVGEGT. DNA of the CDR3: TGTGCCAGCAGTTACAAGGTCATCAGCACTGAAGCTTTCTTT. It yields the protein CASSYKVISTEAFF.

In regard to this clonotype: A much larger clone lies a single base off, so this may be a read error. This chain connects TRBV20-1 to TRBJ2-1; D perhaps matches TRBD2 (6 bases). The CDR3 consists of 16 residues. Germline CDR1 DFQATT, CDR2 SNEGSKA (reference sequence). CDR3 sequence: CSARDLGLSTYSEQFF. The CDR3 DNA sequence: TGCAGTGCTAGAGATCTGGGACTTTCAACCTACAGTGAGCAGTTCTTC.

This clonotype was seen ten or more times. This rearrangement joins TRBV14 to TRBJ2-5; the D is unclear. Germline lookup yields CDR1 SGHDN and CDR2 FVKESK. Trimming left V 1 base short and J 7 bases short, with 10 bases between. This CDR3 is built from 13 residues. This CDR3 reads CASSQVAAATQYF. As DNA, the CDR3 is TGTGCCAGCAGCCAAGTTGCAGCAGCGACCCAGTACTTC.

Details on this clonotype: A read error is possible here, since a much larger clone lies one base away. The chain recombines TRBV11-1 with TRBJ2-3; possibly TRBD1 or TRBD2 for D (5 bases each). In germline, CDR1 is SGHAT, CDR2 FQDESV (reference sequence). This CDR3 comprises 15 residues. With 3 bases removed from V and 3 bases from J, the gap between germline ends came to 13 bases. CDR3 sequence reads: CASSFQDWGTDTQYF. In DNA, the CDR3 is TGTGCCAGCAGCTTCCAGGACTGGGGGACAGATACGCAGTATTTT.

In regard to this clonotype: This may arise from a read error, as a much more abundant clone is one base away. V and J are TRBV11-2 and TRBJ2-1, with 9 positions matching TRBD1. The germline V gene encodes CDR1 SGHAT and CDR2 FQNNGV. This CDR3 is built from 16 residues. The CDR3 DNA reads as TGTGCCAGCAGTTCATGGATCCGGGACAGGGTCGATGAGCAGTGCTTC. Translating gives CASSSWIRDRVDEQCF.

This clonotype was counted only a few times. This could be a read error, since a much larger clone is one nucleotide away. This rearrangement joins TRBV7-9 to TRBJ1-5; D gene ambiguous. The CDR3 sequence is 15 residues long. The germline CDR1 and CDR2 sequences are SEHNR and FQNEAQ (reference sequence). Trimming cost V 5 bases and J 5 bases, with 16 bases left between them. The CDR3 sequence: CASSQGGLGDQPQHF. Here the CDR3 DNA reads TGTGCCAGCAGCCAAGGAGGGTTGGGCGATCAGCCCCAGCATTTT. Full variable domain (outside the CDR3, taken from reference TRBV7-9 and TRBJ1-5): DTGVSQNPRHKITKRGQNVTFRCDPISEHNRLYWYRQTLGQGPEFLTYFQNEAQLEKSRLLSDRFSAERPKGSFSTLEIQRTEQGDSAMYLCASSQGGLGDQPQHFGDGTRLSIL.

The table lists this clonotype with many counts. The chain combines TRBV19 with TRBJ1-2; D is undetermined. The CDR3 spans 12 residues. With 5 bases removed from V and 0 bases from J, the gap between germline ends came to 4 bases. The V gene's germline CDR1 is LNHDA and CDR2 SQIVND (reference sequence). The CDR3 region has the DNA TGTGCCAGTAGTTACGCTAACTATGGCTACACCTTC. It is translated as CASSYANYGYTF. The full variable domain, rest sourced from reference TRBV19 and TRBJ1-2, is DGGITQSPKYLFRKEGQNVTLSCEQNLNHDAMYWYRQDPGQGLRLIYYSQIVNDFQKGDIAEGYSVSREKKESFPLTVTSAQKNPTAFYLCASSYANYGYTFGSGTRLTVV.

Comment on this clonotype: A much larger clone sits a single nucleotide away, making a read error possible. The rearrangement links TRBV12-3 or TRBV12-4 to TRBJ2-3, with D perhaps TRBD2 (7 bases). The CDR3 consists of 15 residues. The CDR3 reads CAVPAEGGQKDKQYF. CDR3 DNA: TGTGCCGTCCCCGCCGAGGGGGGGCAGAAAGATAAGCAGTATTTT.

Points on this clonotype: This may be a read error, as it is one base from a much larger clone. The chain carries TRBV2 and TRBJ2-1; 11 positions match TRBD1. Germline CDR1 reads SNHLY; CDR2 reads FYNNEI. This CDR3 has 20 amino acids. The CDR3 is CAGRYNRDRGTLSRYNEQFF. The CDR3 DNA sequence: TGTGCCGGCAGATACAACCGGGACAGGGGGACCCTCAGCCGTTACAATGAGCAGTTCTTC.

In the case of this clonotype: One end of the junction fails to match germline, which may point to a read error. The gene calls are TRBV2 and TRBJ2-3; 8 nucleotides match TRBD2. The CDR3 is 15 amino acids. CDR1 is SNHLY, CDR2 FYNNEI, per germline. The DNA for the CDR3 is TGTGCCAGCAGAGAAGCGGGAGAGGGGGCAGATACGCAGTATTTT. It encodes CASREAGEGADTQYF.

This clonotype appeared many times. The chain employs TRBV6-2 or TRBV6-3 and TRBJ1-5; 10 bases line up with TRBD1. V shed 7 bases and J 4 bases; nucleotides not matched to a gene: 1. CDR3 size: 13 residues. The germline V gene has CDR1 MNHEY and CDR2 SVGEGT. The CDR3 spells CASMGQGNQPQHF. As DNA, the CDR3 is TGTGCCAGCATGGGACAGGGGAATCAGCCCCAGCATTTT.